These 17 T cell receptor beta chains were all obtained from the same sample, sequenced in a study of blood T cell repertoires in COVID-19. Profiling relied on immunoSEQ multiplex PCR, and the TCRdb table lists in-frame clones only, not all of them. The top ten clones hold roughly 3.7% of a sample with about 220,000 clones, 75% to 90% of them seen once. The sequenced material came from PBMCs or T cells enriched from blood (not recorded which). The receptor set was obtained from a young woman in a cohort exposed to, infected with or recovered from COVID-19 (not recorded which).

The CDR3: CASSDSDRAIGNQPQHF. The CDR3 region has the DNA TGTGCCAGCAGTGACTCGGACAGGGCCATTGGCAATCAGCCCCAGCATTTT. The chain couples TRBV6-4 to TRBJ1-5; 8 bases match TRBD1. Germline assignment: CDR1 MRHNA and CDR2 SNTAGT. The CDR3 runs to 17 residues. Trimming took 0 bases from V and 2 from J; bases not matched to a gene: 6.

V is TRBV28 and J is TRBJ2-6, with 7 nucleotides matching TRBD2. Germline V CDR1 and CDR2: MDHEN, SYDVKM. The CDR3 is 18 residues long. The J segment lost 4 bases and the V segment lost 4 bases, leaving 13 bases of the junction unmatched. This chain's CDR3 is CASSYLAATPLGANVLTF. The CDR3, as DNA: TGTGCCAGCAGTTACCTAGCGGCCACACCTCTCGGGGCCAACGTCCTGACTTTC.

The chain has TRBV24-1 and TRBJ1-3; D not certain. With 7 bases removed from V and 4 bases from J, the gap between germline ends came to 10 bases. The CDR3 has 13 residues. The germline V gene encodes CDR1 KGHDR and CDR2 SFDVKD. The CDR3 DNA is TGTGCCACCAGCGAGGGCCCCGGAAACACCATATATTTT. Residues: CATSEGPGNTIYF.

The chain couples TRBV27 to TRBJ1-6, with TRBD1 matching over 8 bases. The V gene end was trimmed by 5 bases and the J gene end by 13 bases; junction bases not matched to a gene: 10. CDR3 length: 14 residues. Germline V gene data show CDR1 as MNHEY and CDR2 as SMNVEV (reference sequence). DNA of the CDR3: TGTGCCAGCAGTAGAAGACAGGGGATGGAGCCCCTCCACTTT. As protein: CASSRRQGMEPLHF.

The rearrangement uses TRBV27 and TRBJ1-1; tentative D call: TRBD1 (6 bases). CDR1 MNHEY and CDR2 SMNVEV come from the germline V gene (reference sequence). This CDR3 has 17 amino acids. The ends were cut back, 1 base at V and 1 base at J, with 16 bases in the middle. CDR3 DNA sequence: TGTGCCAGCAGTTTATTAGGGGGAGCGTTATCGAACACTGAAGCTTTCTTT. It translates to CASSLLGGALSNTEAFF.

The chain couples TRBV4-1 to TRBJ2-1, with 10 positions matching TRBD2. Germline values: CDR1 MGHRA, CDR2 YSYEKL. The CDR3 consists of 15 residues. After removal of 3 bases from V and 6 bases from J, the junction contained 5 bases not matched to a gene. CDR3 sequence: CASSHPGTSVNEQFF. In DNA, the CDR3 is TGCGCCAGCAGCCACCCCGGGACTAGCGTCAATGAGCAGTTCTTC.

The table lists this clone with a count of one. J is TRBJ2-7 and V is TRBV28; 8 nucleotides align to TRBD1. The trim removed 6 bases at V and 6 bases at J, leaving 13 bases unmatched. This CDR3 spans 15 amino acids. The germline V gene has CDR1 MDHEN and CDR2 SYDVKM. The CDR3 is CASSRHQGTGGEQYF. In DNA, the CDR3 is TGTGCCAGCAGCCGCCACCAGGGGACAGGTGGCGAGCAGTACTTC.

J is TRBJ2-3 and V is TRBV4-2; 7 bases line up with TRBD2. CDR1 is LGHNA, CDR2 YNFKEQ, per germline. V shed 0 bases and J 3 bases; nucleotides not matched to a gene: 3. This CDR3 is 15 amino acids long. CDR3 DNA: TGTGCCAGCAGCCAAGAGGGAGGGAGGACAGATACGCAGTATTTT. It specifies CASSQEGGRTDTQYF.

V is TRBV12-3 or TRBV12-4 and J is TRBJ1-3, with D unclear. The CDR3 consists of 11 residues. Deletions cut 8 bases from V and 7 bases from J, with 9 bases between. The CDR3 DNA sequence: TGTGCCAGCGGTATCGGGAACACCATATATTTT. This encodes CASGIGNTIYF.

The chain uses TRBV4-2 and TRBJ1-1, with D unresolved. The germline CDR1 and CDR2 sequences are LGHNA and YNFKEQ. V lost 0 bases to trimming and J lost 1 base, with 12 bases between them. The CDR3 is 16 amino acids. For the CDR3, the DNA is TGTGCCAGCAGCCAAGATTGGGCCAGATCGAACACTGAAGCTTTCTTT. Translating gives CASSQDWARSNTEAFF.

V and J are TRBV3-1 (or the pseudogene TRBV3-2) and TRBJ1-1, with D perhaps TRBD1 (6 bases). V gave up 0 bases and J gave up 0 bases, with 11 bases separating them. CDR1 and CDR2 (germline): LGHDT, YNNKEL (reference sequence). The CDR3 has 16 amino acids. The CDR3 is CASSQDGQGMNTEAFF. The CDR3 DNA follows: TGTGCCAGCAGCCAAGATGGGCAGGGGATGAACACTGAAGCTTTCTTT.

The chain uses TRBV24-1 and TRBJ2-4, with TRBD2 as a possible D gene (5 bases). Looked up from germline, CDR1 is KGHDR and CDR2 is SFDVKD. Trimming cost V 4 bases and J 2 bases, with 14 bases left between them. This CDR3 spans 16 amino acids. The CDR3 loop reads CATSDPGDTTKNIQYF. In DNA, the CDR3 is TGTGCCACCAGTGACCCCGGGGATACGACCAAAAACATTCAGTACTTC.

The gene calls are TRBV24-1 and TRBJ1-1; D is unclear. The CDR3 is 11 amino acids. V lost 9 bases to trimming and J lost 6 bases, with 10 bases between them. Looked up from germline, CDR1 is KGHDR and CDR2 is SFDVKD. The CDR3 nucleotides are TGTGCCACCTCACGGGGATCTGAAGCTTTCTTT. It is translated as CATSRGSEAFF.

The rearrangement links TRBV7-9 to TRBJ1-4; perhaps TRBD1 as D (6 bases). The germline V and J ends were trimmed by 1 base and 8 bases, with 17 bases remaining between them. This CDR3 is 16 amino acids long. CDR1 is SEHNR and CDR2 is FQNEAQ in the germline V gene (reference sequence). The CDR3 is CASSLGGGTSDEKLFF. In DNA form, the CDR3 reads TGTGCCAGCAGCTTAGGCGGGGGGACAAGCGACGAAAAACTGTTTTTT.

This chain connects TRBV11-3 to TRBJ2-1; possibly TRBD2 for D (5 bases). The CDR3 is made up of 14 amino acids. Germline V lookup: CDR1 SGHNT, CDR2 YENEEA. Between the trimmed V and J ends, which lost 2 bases and 6 bases, there was a span of 11 bases. The CDR3 DNA sequence: TGTGCCAGCAGCTTAACGGGAAATGGCAATGAGCAGTTCTTC. It translates to CASSLTGNGNEQFF.

This chain uses TRBV19 with TRBJ1-1, with no clear D. The CDR3 sequence is 14 residues long. Per the germline V gene, CDR1 is LNHDA and CDR2 is SQIVND (reference sequence). The V end was cut by 6 bases, the J end by 1 base, with 12 bases between. CDR3 in DNA: TGTGCCAGTAGGTCGGGATGGGGGAACACTGAAGCTTTCTTT. The encoded protein is CASRSGWGNTEAFF.

The CDR3 sequence: CATSDLAYTGKPIVHEQFF. CDR3 coding DNA: TGTGCCACCAGTGATCTGGCGTATACAGGGAAACCCATAGTACATGAGCAGTTCTTC. The rearrangement uses TRBV24-1 and TRBJ2-1; a weak D match, TRBD1 (6 bases). The CDR3 is 19 residues long. Trimming left V 3 bases short and J 8 bases short, with 28 bases between. Germline V gene data show CDR1 as KGHDR and CDR2 as SFDVKD.